This note documents a single T cell receptor beta chain sequence. As yet, its antigen is unknown. The method was immunoSEQ multiplex PCR; TCRdb's version includes in-frame clones alone and lacks a portion of them. In the table there are over a million clones, 70% to 80% of which are singletons. The sample comes from a study of shared clonotypes between healthy human individuals. Study-wide context: Per donor, three plates held CD4 naive cells, three held CD4 memory, two held CD8 naive and one held CD8 memory. The study's findings and limits: A generally larger estimated richness was seen in naive subsets than in memory subsets. About 5% was the fraction of naive CD4 clonotypes found shared across a handful of donors. Read depth was anticipated to influence clonotype sharing among donors.

V shed 0 bases, J shed 1 base, and the junction held 13 bases outside the gene matches. Germline CDR1 reads SQVTM; CDR2 reads ANQGSEA. The CDR3 has 18 residues. This sequence joins TRBV29-1 and TRBJ2-5; 8 bases fit TRBD2. This TCR was sampled from a man between 18 and 29 years old in good health. Some clones in this sample may be carry-over from other donors' samples. Specimen: memory CD4+ T cells from PBMCs. Stated subset: CD45RA-negative fraction. This chain's CDR3 is CSVEERKVLLAGQETQYF. As DNA, the CDR3 is TGCAGCGTTGAAGAAAGGAAGGTATTGCTAGCGGGCCAAGAGACCCAGTACTTC.